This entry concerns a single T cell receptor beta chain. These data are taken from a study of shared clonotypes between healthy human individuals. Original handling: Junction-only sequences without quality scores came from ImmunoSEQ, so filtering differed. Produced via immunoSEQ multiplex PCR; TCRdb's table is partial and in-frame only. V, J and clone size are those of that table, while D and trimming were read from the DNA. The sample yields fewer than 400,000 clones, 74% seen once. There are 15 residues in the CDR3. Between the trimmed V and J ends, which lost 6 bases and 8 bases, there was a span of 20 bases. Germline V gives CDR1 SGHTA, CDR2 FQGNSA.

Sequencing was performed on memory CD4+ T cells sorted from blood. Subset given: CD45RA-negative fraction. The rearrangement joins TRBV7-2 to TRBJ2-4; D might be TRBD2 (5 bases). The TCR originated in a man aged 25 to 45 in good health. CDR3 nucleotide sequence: TGTGCCAGCAGTCCCGGGATGGACGGTCTCTACATTCAGTACTTC. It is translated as CASSPGMDGLYIQYF.